This T cell receptor beta chain came from a study of blood T cell repertoires in COVID-19. The wider study: Nucleic acid was either cDNA or gDNA, and it came from T cells, B-cell-depleted T cells, or PBMCs.

CDR1 LGHDT and CDR2 YNNKEL come from the germline V gene (reference sequence). With 3 bases removed from V and 5 bases from J, the gap between germline ends came to 13 bases. CDR3 size: 14 residues. Per the authors' pipeline: Nucleated cell counts were estimated from reference gene primer amplification. Generated by immunoSEQ multiplex PCR, the TCRdb table keeps only in-frame clones and is missing some. The DNA was the basis for D and trimming; V, J and clone size are from that table. The sample lists around 300,000 clones, around 90% occurring once. V is TRBV3-1 (or the pseudogene TRBV3-2) and J is TRBJ1-2, with no clear D. The receptor's source is a woman aged 40-49 years with COVID-19, enrolled during active disease. Sequencing used peripheral blood. The CDR3 loop is CASSHDSSGYGYTF. The CDR3 DNA sequence: TGTGCCAGCAGCCACGATTCTTCGGGATATGGCTACACCTTC.